This T cell receptor beta chain was documented in a study of shared clonotypes between healthy human individuals (TCRdb year 2020). As for the study more broadly: The cohort comprised two women and a few men aged 18 to 49 years. For each donor, three plates each were used for CD4 naive and CD4 memory, two plates were used for CD8 naive, and one plate was used for CD8 memory. The study deeply sequenced blood TCR repertoires of five healthy adults to estimate repertoire size and the extent of clonotype sharing between individuals. To increase sequencing depth and limit assay-specific biases, TCR repertoire library preparation and sequencing were carried out by different laboratories using diverse techniques. Between about 0.94 and 8.9 billion PBMCs per donor were obtained by leukapheresis.

Notes on this clone: It has no known antigen specificity. It has no much larger one-base neighbor in the sample; base qualities were not kept.

Results and caveats for the whole study, not just this receptor: Even with the large sequencing depth, rarefaction of the sorted-subset datasets indicated that sequencing was incomplete. Clonotypes shared by all four sorted-subset donors showed higher generation probabilities than non-shared clonotypes. Because the study included only a small number of donors, the genetic and exposure-history diversity represented was limited. Larger estimated clonotype richness was generally found for naive subsets than for memory subsets. Only blood was sampled, and tissue TCR repertoires likely differ from those in blood. Across a few donors, roughly 5.4% of naive CD4, roughly 3.5% of naive CD8, 2% to 2.5% of memory CD4, and approximately 0.4% of memory CD8 clonotypes were shared. Pairwise subsampling indicated that sequencing depth was expected to affect the degree of clonotype sharing among donors.

According to the germline V gene (reference sequence), CDR1 reads LNHDA and CDR2 reads SQIVND. The CDR3 contains 14 residues, cysteine and phenylalanine counted. This entry keeps only the CDR3 DNA: 42 bases, framed from base 1. V was cut back by 0 bases and J by 6 bases, leaving a gap of 9 bases between them. Donors were healthy HIV-negative adults with no recently reported acute infections or vaccinations. All donors were Caucasian adults living in Nashville, Tennessee, USA. Magnetic negative selection was used to enrich CD4+ T cells, after which naive cells were positively selected on CD45RA and the negative fraction became the memory subset. Blood was collected by leukapheresis, and PBMCs were isolated by Ficoll-Histopaque density gradient centrifugation and then cryopreserved in liquid nitrogen vapor phase. Analytical flow cytometry was used to check the purity and quantity of every magnetically sorted T cell population. Each sorted fraction had its genomic DNA isolated and then quantified by UV absorbance on a Nanodrop 2000c.

Using the deep immunoSEQ assay, multiplex PCR amplified TCR CDR3 regions from genomic DNA. For each cell subset, the extracted genomic DNA was distributed evenly across all wells of several immunoSEQ 96-well plates, and each plate served as one replicate. For sorted subsets, roughly 200 ng of genomic DNA, equivalent to 30,000 or so T cell genomes, went into each replicate PCR. The purified libraries were quantified using a Qubit 3.0 fluorometer, sized with a Bioanalyzer 2100, and then quantified again using the KAPA Library Quantification kit. Every immunoSEQ 96-well plate was sequenced on a separate single-read 150-cycle Illumina NextSeq 550 flow cell. The authors' pipeline ran thus. Because only junctional sequences without quality scores were contained in the immunoSEQ output, filtering matching that applied to full-length reads could not be performed. To assign V/J genes and CDR3, sequences were annotated against IMGT germline references using PyIR, a Python wrapper for IgBLAST v1.9. Reads were removed for weak V/J assignments (E-value above 1e-6), missing CDR3, stop codons, out-of-frame junctions, or ambiguous translated residues. V3J clonotypes were defined as sequences sharing the same inferred V gene, J gene, and CDR3 amino acid sequence. Percentage overlap between repertoires was calculated by dividing the number of shared unique clonotypes by the size of the smaller repertoire. Three approaches were used to assess repertoire richness: RTK rarefaction, the Chao1 estimator, and Recon v2.1 estimates of unobserved clonotypes. Generation probabilities were computed with OLGA for all TCRbeta clonotypes obtained by the gDNA method from a few donors. In its TCRdb copy, this immuneACCESS table keeps in-frame sequences only and misses some clones. Where compared with another copy, unresolved V genes explain less than half of these, and the others have no known cause. Clone size and the V and J calls come from that table; the DNA yielded D and trimming. The sample table holds hundreds of thousands of clones, of which under 80% were seen once. The biggest ten clones account for about 1.8% of the sample.

The sample comprised memory CD4+ T cells sorted from blood. The sample's cell subset or site label, decoded: CD45RA-negative fraction. This sequence uses TRBV19 and TRBJ1-5; 6 matching bases give a weak D call of TRBD1. The TCR was taken from a woman aged 30 to 39 in good health. The DNA is as follows: TGTGCCAGTAGTATAGAGGAAGGGGGTCAGCCCCAGCATTTT. Its product reads: CASSIEEGGQPQHF.